Reported below is one T cell receptor beta chain. Co-extraction of both nucleic acids (RNA and DNA) used roughly 18-32 mg of unsorted bulk tissue. This sample was included in a study of tumor-infiltrating lymphocytes in primary liver carcinoma. V lost 7 bases to trimming and J lost 8 bases; unmatched junction nucleotides: 6. Germline V gene lookup returns CDR1 SGDLS and CDR2 YYNGEE. The CDR3 length is 14 residues. The researchers produced TCR beta cDNA from approximately 540 ng total RNA with a constant-region primer. Three nested multiplex PCR rounds, a slightly modified ARM-PCR method, built the TCR beta libraries. TRBV1-TRBV30 forward and Cbeta reverse primers drove the first two roughly 10-cycle rounds. TCRdb re-called the multiplex PCR reads through MiXCR, storing one row per CDR3 protein. The data contain some 95,000 distinct CDR3 sequences, less than 75% of them singletons.

The chain employs TRBV9 and TRBJ2-2; TRBD2 matches 12 bases. This TCR came from a man in his forties with primary liver carcinoma and hepatitis B virus infection. The sequencing input was tumor-adjacent normal liver tissue. The CDR3 sequence: CASSLAGGPGELFF. The CDR3 DNA follows: TGTGCCAGCTCACTAGCGGGAGGTCCGGGGGAGCTGTTTTTT.